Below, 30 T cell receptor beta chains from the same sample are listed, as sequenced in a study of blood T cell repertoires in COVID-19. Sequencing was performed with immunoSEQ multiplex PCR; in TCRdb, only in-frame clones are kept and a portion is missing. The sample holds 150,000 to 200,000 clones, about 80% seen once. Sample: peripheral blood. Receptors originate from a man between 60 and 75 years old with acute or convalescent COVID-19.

The CDR3 DNA reads TGCGCCAGCAGCCCGGAGGGGCTCTATGGCTACACCTTC. This encodes CASSPEGLYGYTF. The chain recombines TRBV4-1 with TRBJ1-2; D is perhaps TRBD1 (5 bases). Germline V CDR1 and CDR2: MGHRA, YSYEKL. Trimming removed 4 bases from V and 4 bases from J, with 10 bases in between. The CDR3 spans 13 residues.

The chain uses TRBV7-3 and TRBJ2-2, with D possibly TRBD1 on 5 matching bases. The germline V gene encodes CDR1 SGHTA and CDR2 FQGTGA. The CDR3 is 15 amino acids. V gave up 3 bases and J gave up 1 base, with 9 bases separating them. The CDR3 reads CASSFQGLNTGELFF. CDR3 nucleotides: TGTGCCAGCAGCTTTCAGGGCTTGAACACCGGGGAGCTGTTTTTT.

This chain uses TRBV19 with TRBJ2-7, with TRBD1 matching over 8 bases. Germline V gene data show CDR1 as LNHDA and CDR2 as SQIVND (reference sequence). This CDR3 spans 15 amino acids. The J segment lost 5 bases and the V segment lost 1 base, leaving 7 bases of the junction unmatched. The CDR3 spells CASSIVTGGYDEQYF. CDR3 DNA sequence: TGTGCCAGTAGTATAGTCACAGGGGGTTACGACGAGCAGTACTTC.

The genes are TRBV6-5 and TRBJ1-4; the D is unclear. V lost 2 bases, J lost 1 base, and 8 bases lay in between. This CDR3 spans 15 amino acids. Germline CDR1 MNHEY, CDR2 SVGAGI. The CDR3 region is CASSYTVGTNEKLFF. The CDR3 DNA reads TGTGCCAGCAGTTACACAGTCGGAACTAATGAAAAACTGTTTTTT.

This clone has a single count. The CDR3 here is CASSSRGDYGYTF. The DNA of the CDR3 is TGTGCCAGCAGTTCACGGGGGGACTATGGCTACACCTTC. The J gene is TRBJ1-2, the V gene TRBV27; tentatively, D is TRBD1 (5 bases). Germline CDR1 is MNHEY and CDR2 is SMNVEV (reference sequence). The CDR3 runs 13 residues. With 4 bases removed from V and 3 bases from J, the gap between germline ends came to 9 bases.

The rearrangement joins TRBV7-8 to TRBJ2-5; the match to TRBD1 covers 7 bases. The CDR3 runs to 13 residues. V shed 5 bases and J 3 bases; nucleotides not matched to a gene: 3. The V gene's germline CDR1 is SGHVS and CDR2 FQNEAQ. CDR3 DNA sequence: TGTGCCAGCAGCGGAGACAGGGAAGAGACCCAGTACTTC. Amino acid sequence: CASSGDREETQYF.

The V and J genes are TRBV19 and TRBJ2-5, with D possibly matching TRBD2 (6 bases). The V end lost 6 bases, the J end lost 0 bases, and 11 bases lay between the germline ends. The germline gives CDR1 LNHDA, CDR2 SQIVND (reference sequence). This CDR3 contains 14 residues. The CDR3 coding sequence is TGTGCCAGTAGGGGGGGAGGCTACCAAGAGACCCAGTACTTC. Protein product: CASRGGGYQETQYF.

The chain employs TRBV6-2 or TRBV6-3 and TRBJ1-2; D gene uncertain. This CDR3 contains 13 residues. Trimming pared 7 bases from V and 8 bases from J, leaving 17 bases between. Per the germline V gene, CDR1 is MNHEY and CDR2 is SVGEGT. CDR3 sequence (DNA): TGTGCCAGCATCCCCGGTGGCGGATGGGGCTACACCTTC. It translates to CASIPGGGWGYTF.

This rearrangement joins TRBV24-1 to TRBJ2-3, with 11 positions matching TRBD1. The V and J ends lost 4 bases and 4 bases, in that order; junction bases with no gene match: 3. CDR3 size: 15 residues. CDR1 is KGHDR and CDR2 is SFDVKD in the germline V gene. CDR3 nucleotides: TGTGCCACCAGTGACTGGACAGGGGGCGCAGATACGCAGTATTTT. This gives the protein CATSDWTGGADTQYF.

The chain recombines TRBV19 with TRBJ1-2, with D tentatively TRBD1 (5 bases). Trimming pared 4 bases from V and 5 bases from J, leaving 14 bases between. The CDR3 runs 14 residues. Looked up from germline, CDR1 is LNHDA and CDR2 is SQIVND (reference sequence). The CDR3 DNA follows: TGTGCCAGTAGTAGAGGAGCAGGGCCTTATGGCTACACCTTC. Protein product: CASSRGAGPYGYTF.

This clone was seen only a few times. The CDR3, as DNA: TGTGCCAGCAGTCCACGGACAGGGCGCACTGAAGCTTTCTTT. It yields the protein CASSPRTGRTEAFF. The chain carries TRBV2 and TRBJ1-1; 8 nucleotides match TRBD1. CDR1 and CDR2 (germline): SNHLY, FYNNEI. Losses at the gene ends were 5 bases for V and 4 bases for J; bases not matched to a gene: 6. This CDR3 has 14 residues.

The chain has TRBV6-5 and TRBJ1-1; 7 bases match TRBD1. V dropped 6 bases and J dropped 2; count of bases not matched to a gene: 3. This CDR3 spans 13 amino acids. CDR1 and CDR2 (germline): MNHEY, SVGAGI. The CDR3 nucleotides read TGTGCCAGCAGGGGGACAGCTAACACTGAAGCTTTCTTT. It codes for CASRGTANTEAFF.

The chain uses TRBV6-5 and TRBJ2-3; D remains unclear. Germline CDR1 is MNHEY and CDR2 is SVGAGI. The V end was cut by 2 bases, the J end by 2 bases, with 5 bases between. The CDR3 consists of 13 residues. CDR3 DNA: TGTGCCAGCAGTTACAGCCACACAGATACGCAGTATTTT. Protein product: CASSYSHTDTQYF.

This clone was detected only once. The CDR3 is CASSPKGYEQYF. The CDR3 DNA reads TGTGCCAGCAGCCCGAAGGGGTACGAGCAGTACTTC. The J gene is TRBJ2-7, the V gene TRBV13; tentative D call: TRBD1 (5 bases). The CDR3 is 12 amino acids. The V and J ends lost 5 bases and 4 bases respectively, with 9 bases between them. From germline, CDR1 is PRHDT and CDR2 FYEKMQ (reference sequence).

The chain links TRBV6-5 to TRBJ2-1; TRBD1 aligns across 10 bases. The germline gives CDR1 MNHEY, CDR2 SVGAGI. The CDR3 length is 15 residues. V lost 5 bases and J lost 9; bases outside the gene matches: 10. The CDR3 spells CASSPWDRGFSEQFF. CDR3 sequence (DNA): TGTGCCAGCAGTCCGTGGGACAGGGGTTTCAGTGAGCAGTTCTTC.

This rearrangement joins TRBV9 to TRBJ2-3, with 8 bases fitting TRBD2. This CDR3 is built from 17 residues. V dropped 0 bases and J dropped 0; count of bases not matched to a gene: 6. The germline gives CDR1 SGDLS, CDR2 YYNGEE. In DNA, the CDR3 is TGTGCCAGCAGCGTAGAGGCTAGCGGGCCTAGCACAGATACGCAGTATTTT. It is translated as CASSVEASGPSTDTQYF.

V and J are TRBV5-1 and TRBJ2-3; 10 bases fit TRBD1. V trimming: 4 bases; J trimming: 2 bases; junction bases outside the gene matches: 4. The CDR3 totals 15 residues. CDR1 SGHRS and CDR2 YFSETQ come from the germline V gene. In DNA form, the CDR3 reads TGCGCCAGCAGCAGGACAGGGGGGTACACAGATACGCAGTATTTT. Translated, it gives CASSRTGGYTDTQYF.

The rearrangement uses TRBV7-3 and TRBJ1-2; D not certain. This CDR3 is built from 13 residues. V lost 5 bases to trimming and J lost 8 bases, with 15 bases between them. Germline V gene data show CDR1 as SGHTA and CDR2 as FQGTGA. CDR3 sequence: CASSPNGGKGYTF. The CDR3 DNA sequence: TGTGCCAGCAGCCCGAATGGAGGGAAGGGCTACACCTTC. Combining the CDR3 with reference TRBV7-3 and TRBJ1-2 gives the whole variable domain GAGVSQTPSNKVTEKGKYVELRCDPISGHTALYWYRQSLGQGPEFLIYFQGTGAADDSGLPNDRFFAVRPEGSVSTLKIQRTERGDSAVYLCASSPNGGKGYTFGSGTRLTVV.

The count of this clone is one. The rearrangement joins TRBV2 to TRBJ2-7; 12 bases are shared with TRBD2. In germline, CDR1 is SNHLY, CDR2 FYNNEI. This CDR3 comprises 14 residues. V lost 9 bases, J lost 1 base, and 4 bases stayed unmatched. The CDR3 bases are TGTGCCAGAAGAGGACTAGCGGGGTCCTACGAGCAGTACTTC. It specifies CARRGLAGSYEQYF. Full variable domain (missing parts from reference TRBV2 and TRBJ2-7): EPEVTQTPSHQVTQMGQEVILRCVPISNHLYFYWYRQILGQKVEFLVSFYNNEISEKSEIFDDQFSVERPDGSNFTLKIRSTKLEDSAMYFCARRGLAGSYEQYFGPGTRLTVT.

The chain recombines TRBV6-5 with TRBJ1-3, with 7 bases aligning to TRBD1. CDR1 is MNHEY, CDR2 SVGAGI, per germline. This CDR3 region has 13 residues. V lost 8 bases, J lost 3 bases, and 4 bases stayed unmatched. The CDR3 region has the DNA TGTGCCAGCGAGACAGGGAGTGGAAACACCATATATTTT. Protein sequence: CASETGSGNTIYF.

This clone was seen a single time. The CDR3 DNA sequence: TGTGCCAGCAGTACAGGGCTTAGTATTGAAAAACTGTTTTTT. Translated, it gives CASSTGLSIEKLFF. V gene TRBV6-5 combines with J gene TRBJ1-4, with D maybe TRBD1 (6 bases). The V end was cut by 5 bases, the J end by 7 bases, with 14 bases between. The CDR3 loop spans 14 amino acids. Germline V CDR1 and CDR2: MNHEY, SVGAGI.

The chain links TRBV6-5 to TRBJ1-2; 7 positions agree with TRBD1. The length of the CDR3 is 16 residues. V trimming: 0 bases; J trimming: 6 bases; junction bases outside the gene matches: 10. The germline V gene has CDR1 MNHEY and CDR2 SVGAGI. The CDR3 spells CASSYSGPDRADGYTF. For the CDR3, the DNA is TGTGCCAGCAGTTACTCGGGACCCGACAGGGCTGATGGCTACACCTTC.

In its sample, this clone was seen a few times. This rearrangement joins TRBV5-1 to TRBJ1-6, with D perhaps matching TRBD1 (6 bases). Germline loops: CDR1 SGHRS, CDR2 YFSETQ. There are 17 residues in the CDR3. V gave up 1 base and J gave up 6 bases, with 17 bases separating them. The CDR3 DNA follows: TGCGCCAGCAGCTTGAGGCCAGGGGCTACTACTAATTCACCCCTCCACTTT. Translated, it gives CASSLRPGATTNSPLHF.

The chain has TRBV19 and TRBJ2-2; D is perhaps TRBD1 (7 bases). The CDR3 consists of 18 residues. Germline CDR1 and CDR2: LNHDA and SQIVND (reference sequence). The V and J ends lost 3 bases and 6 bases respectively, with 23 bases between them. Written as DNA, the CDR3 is TGTGCCAGTAGTATCTATCTGTGGGCAGGGGGGAGCGCCGGGGAGCTGTTTTTT. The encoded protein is CASSIYLWAGGSAGELFF.

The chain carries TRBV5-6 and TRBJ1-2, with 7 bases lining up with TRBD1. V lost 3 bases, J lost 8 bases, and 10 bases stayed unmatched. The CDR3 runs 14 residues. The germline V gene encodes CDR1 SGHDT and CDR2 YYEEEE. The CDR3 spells CASSSGQYYIGYTF. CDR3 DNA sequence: TGTGCCAGCAGCTCGGGACAGTACTATATAGGCTACACCTTC. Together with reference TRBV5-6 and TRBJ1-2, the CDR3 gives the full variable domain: DAGVTQSPTHLIKTRGQQVTLRCSPKSGHDTVSWYQQALGQGPQFIFQYYEEEERQRGNFPDRFSGHQFPNYSSELNVNALLLGDSALYLCASSSGQYYIGYTFGSGTRLTVV.

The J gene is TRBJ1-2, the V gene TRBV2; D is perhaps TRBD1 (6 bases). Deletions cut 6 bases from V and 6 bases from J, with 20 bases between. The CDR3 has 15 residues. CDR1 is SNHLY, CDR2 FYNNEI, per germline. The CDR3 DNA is TGTGCCAGCAGCCCCCTCACAGGGCAAGTTCATGGCTACACCTTC. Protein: CASSPLTGQVHGYTF.

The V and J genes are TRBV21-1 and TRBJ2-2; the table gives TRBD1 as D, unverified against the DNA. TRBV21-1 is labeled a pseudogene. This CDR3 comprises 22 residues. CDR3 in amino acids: CASSKEGEGTGVFRSNTGELFF. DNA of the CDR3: TGTGCCAGCAGCAAGGAAGGGGAGGGGACAGGAGTTTTCCGATCGAACACCGGGGAGCTGTTTTTT.

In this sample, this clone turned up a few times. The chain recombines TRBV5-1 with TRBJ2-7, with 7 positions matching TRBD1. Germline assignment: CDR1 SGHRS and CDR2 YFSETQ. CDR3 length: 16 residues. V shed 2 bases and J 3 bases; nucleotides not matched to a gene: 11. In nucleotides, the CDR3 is TGCGCCAGCAGCTTAGGGGCCGGACAGGATTTCTACGAGCAGTACTTC. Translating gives CASSLGAGQDFYEQYF.

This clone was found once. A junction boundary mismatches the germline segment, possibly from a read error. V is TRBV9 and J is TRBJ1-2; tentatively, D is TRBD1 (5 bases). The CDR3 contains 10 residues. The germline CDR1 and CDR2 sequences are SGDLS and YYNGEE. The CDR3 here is CASGGMDINF. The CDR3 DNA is TGTGCCAGCGGAGGGATGGACATCAACTTC.

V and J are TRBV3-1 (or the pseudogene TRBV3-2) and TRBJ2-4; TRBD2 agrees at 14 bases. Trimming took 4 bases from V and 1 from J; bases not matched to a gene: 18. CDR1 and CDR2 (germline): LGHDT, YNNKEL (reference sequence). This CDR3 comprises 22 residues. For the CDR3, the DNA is TGTGCCAGCAGCCGTCCCCGGGGGACTAGCGGGGGTCCCGAGACGGCCAAAAACATTCAGTACTTC. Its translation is CASSRPRGTSGGPETAKNIQYF.